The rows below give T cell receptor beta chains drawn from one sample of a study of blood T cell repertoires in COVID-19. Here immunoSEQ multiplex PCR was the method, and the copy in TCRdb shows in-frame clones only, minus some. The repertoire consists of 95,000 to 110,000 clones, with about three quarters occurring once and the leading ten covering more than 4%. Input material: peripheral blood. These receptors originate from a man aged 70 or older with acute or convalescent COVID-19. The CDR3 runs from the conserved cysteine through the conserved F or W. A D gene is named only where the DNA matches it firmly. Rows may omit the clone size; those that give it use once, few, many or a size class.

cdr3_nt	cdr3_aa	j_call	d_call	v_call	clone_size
TGTGCCAGCAGCGTAGAGGCAGGGGATTCACCCCTCCACTTT	CASSVEAGDSPLHF	TRBJ1-6	.	TRBV9	once
TGCAGCGTTGATAGGTCGGGAGGGGGCCGGGATGGCTACACCTTC	CSVDRSGGGRDGYTF	TRBJ1-2	TRBD1	TRBV29-1	few
TGTGCCAGCAGCGTTGGGGGGACCCTGCAACACGAGCAGTACTTC	CASSVGGTLQHEQYF	TRBJ2-7	.	TRBV9	.
TGTGCCAGCAGTGCGGTAAAATATAATTCACCCCTCCACTTT	CASSAVKYNSPLHF	TRBJ1-6	.	TRBV2	.
TGCGCCAGCAGCTTGGCAACAGGCTCCTACGAGCAGTACTTC	CASSLATGSYEQYF	TRBJ2-7	.	TRBV5-1	.
TGTGCTAGCACAGGGGAGTCCTACGAGCAGTACTTC	CASTGESYEQYF	TRBJ2-7	TRBD1	TRBV12-5	.
TGTGCCAGCAGCCCGACAGGGGTAGAAGGGCAGTACTTC	CASSPTGVEGQYF	TRBJ2-7	TRBD1	TRBV7-9	.
TGTGCCAGAAGCCGAGGGGACCTTAGACCGGGACAGGGCTATGGCTACACCTTC	CARSRGDLRPGQGYGYTF	TRBJ1-2	TRBD1	TRBV5-3	.
TGTGCCAGTAGTCCGGGGCTAGCGGGGGGGCTGGACTACAATGAGCAGTTCTTC	CASSPGLAGGLDYNEQFF	TRBJ2-1	TRBD2	TRBV19	.
TGTGCCAGCTATAGGGACTCGGGAAACACCATATATTTT	CASYRDSGNTIYF	TRBJ1-3	.	TRBV12-3/TRBV12-4	few
TGTGCCAGTAGTGGACAGGGAGACACTGAAGCTTTCTTT	CASSGQGDTEAFF	TRBJ1-1	TRBD1	TRBV19	.
TGTGCCAGCAGGCAGGGACAGGGGGCCTTAGAGACCCAGTACTTC	CASRQGQGALETQYF	TRBJ2-5	TRBD1	TRBV2	.
TGTGCTAGTGGTTTGGACCACAGGGGGGGTCAGCCCCAGCATTTT	CASGLDHRGGQPQHF	TRBJ1-5	TRBD1	TRBV12-5	.
TGTGCCAGCAGCTTAGGGGGCGGCGACTTTGATACGCAGTATTTT	CASSLGGGDFDTQYF	TRBJ2-3	.	TRBV7-6	.
TGTGCCAGCAGTTACAGGGGCAATTCACCCCTCCACTTT	CASSYRGNSPLHF	TRBJ1-6	.	TRBV6-5	.
TGCGCCAGCAGCTTACCCAGGACTGGACTCTCTGGAAACACCATATATTTT	CASSLPRTGLSGNTIYF	TRBJ1-3	.	TRBV5-1	few
TGTGCCAGCAGTTACCTGGGACAGGGGAATTCACCCCTCCACTTT	CASSYLGQGNSPLHF	TRBJ1-6	TRBD1	TRBV6-5	.
TGTGCCAGCAGTCCGAACGGGGACGAGCAGTACTTC	CASSPNGDEQYF	TRBJ2-7	.	TRBV27	.
TGTGCCAGCAGCTCACACGGGGGGGGCAGGTACGAGCAGTACTTC	CASSSHGGGRYEQYF	TRBJ2-7	TRBD2	TRBV13	once
TGTGCCAGCAGCTTGGGGGACAGGGGGCTAAACACTGAAGCTTTCTTT	CASSLGDRGLNTEAFF	TRBJ1-1	TRBD1	TRBV5-5	few
TGTGCCAGCAGCTTAGAAGGGGGCCCCCCCTACGAGCAGTACTTC	CASSLEGGPPYEQYF	TRBJ2-7	TRBD1	TRBV7-9	.
TGTGCCAGCAGTGATCAGGGGGCGAGCAATCAGCCCCAGCATTTT	CASSDQGASNQPQHF	TRBJ1-5	TRBD1	TRBV6-6	few
TGTGCCAGCAGTTATCAGGGGGCGCAGGGGTACTTC	CASSYQGAQGYF	TRBJ2-7	TRBD1	TRBV6-2/TRBV6-3	.
TGTGCCAGCAGCATTGGGACTCAGTCTAGCACAGATACGCAGTATTTT	CASSIGTQSSTDTQYF	TRBJ2-3	.	TRBV2	.
TGTGCCAGTAGTCGGCGGGGACCCTACAATGAGCAGTTCTTC	CASSRRGPYNEQFF	TRBJ2-1	.	TRBV19	.
TGCGCCAGCAGTGATCGTACAGGGGGAACCAAAAACATTCAGTACTTC	CASSDRTGGTKNIQYF	TRBJ2-4	TRBD1	TRBV10-2	.
TGTGCCACCAGTGCCCCCTCGGGACAGGGAAACACCGGGGAGCTGTTTTTT	CATSAPSGQGNTGELFF	TRBJ2-2	TRBD1	TRBV24-1	.
TGTGCCAGCAGTTACTCCCCGAATTCACCCCTCCACTTT	CASSYSPNSPLHF	TRBJ1-6	.	TRBV6-5	.
TGTGCCAGCAGCCAAGATAGCGGGGCGGAGACCCAGTACTTC	CASSQDSGAETQYF	TRBJ2-5	TRBD2	TRBV4-2	once